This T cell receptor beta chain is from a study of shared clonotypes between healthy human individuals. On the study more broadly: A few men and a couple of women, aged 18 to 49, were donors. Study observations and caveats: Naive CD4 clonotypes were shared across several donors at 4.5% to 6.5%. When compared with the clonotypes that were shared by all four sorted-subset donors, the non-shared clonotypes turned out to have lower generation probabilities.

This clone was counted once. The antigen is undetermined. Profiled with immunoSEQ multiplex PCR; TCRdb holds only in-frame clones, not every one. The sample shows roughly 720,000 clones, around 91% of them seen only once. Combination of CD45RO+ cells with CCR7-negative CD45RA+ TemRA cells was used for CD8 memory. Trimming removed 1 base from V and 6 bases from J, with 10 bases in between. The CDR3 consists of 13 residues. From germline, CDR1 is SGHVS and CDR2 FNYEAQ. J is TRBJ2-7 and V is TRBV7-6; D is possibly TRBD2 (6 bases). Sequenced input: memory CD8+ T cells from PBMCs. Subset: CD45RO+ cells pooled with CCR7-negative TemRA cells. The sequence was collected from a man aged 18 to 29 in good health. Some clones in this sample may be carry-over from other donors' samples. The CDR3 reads CASSLGGLGEQYF. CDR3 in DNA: TGTGCCAGCAGCTTAGGGGGACTCGGCGAGCAGTACTTC.